This is a list of T cell receptor beta chains from one sample in a study of identical twins. Using its own MiXCR run on the 5' RACE reads, TCRdb lists one record per CDR3 protein. The sample has hundreds of thousands of distinct CDR3 sequences, about 18% seen once. These data were also reused for a study on T cells expressing NK-cell markers.

The source material was PBMCs. These TCRs come from a woman under 30 in good health. CDR3s include the opening cysteine and the closing phenylalanine or tryptophan. The D gene is left open where the match is weak. Not all rows give a size; the values are once, few, many and, for expanded clones, a class.

clone_size	v_call	d_call	j_call	cdr3_nt	cdr3_aa
few	TRBV27	-	TRBJ2-7	TGTGCCAGCAGTTCCGGGACCCTAAGGGGGCAGTACTTC	CASSSGTLRGQYF
-	TRBV5-1	TRBD1	TRBJ1-1	TGCGCCAGCAGCTTACAAGGGGCAGGGGGCGCAGAAGCTTTCTTT	CASSLQGAGGAEAFF
-	TRBV7-2	-	TRBJ1-2	TGTGCCAGCAGCTTCCGGGACATCCTCTATGGCTACACCTTC	CASSFRDILYGYTF
-	TRBV12-3/TRBV12-4	-	TRBJ2-1	TGTGCCAGCAGTTTCCAGGACAATGAGCAGTTCTTC	CASSFQDNEQFF
few	TRBV5-6	-	TRBJ1-1	TGTGCCAGCAGCTTGATTTGGGCAGGTTCGTTAAACACTGAAGCTTTCTTT	CASSLIWAGSLNTEAFF
-	TRBV20-1	-	TRBJ2-7	TGCAGTGGACTGGGAATCACCTACGAGCAGTACTTC	CSGLGITYEQYF
-	TRBV3-1	TRBD1	TRBJ2-1	TGTGCCACCGGGGACAGGGGGTTGGATGAGCAGTTCTTC	CATGDRGLDEQFF
-	TRBV6-1	-	TRBJ1-2	TGTGCCAGCAGTGAACTAAGGCAGGGAACGGTCACCTTC	CASSELRQGTVTF
-	TRBV12-3/TRBV12-4	TRBD2	TRBJ2-1	TGTGCCAGCAGTTTAGATCCTGAGCGGGGGGGCCATGAGCAGTTCTTC	CASSLDPERGGHEQFF
-	TRBV20-1	TRBD1	TRBJ1-2	TGCAGTGCTTCCGTCGATTCGGGACAGGCCCATATTGGTGGCTACACCTTC	CSASVDSGQAHIGGYTF
-	TRBV20-1	-	TRBJ2-5	TGCAGTGCTAAAGGGACACCGCAAGAGACCCAGTACTTC	CSAKGTPQETQYF
few	TRBV7-9	-	TRBJ2-1	TGTGCCAGCAGCTTAGCGCTTGGGTGGCCCGATGAGCAGTTCTTC	CASSLALGWPDEQFF
few	TRBV6-1	-	TRBJ2-3	TGTGCCAGCAGTAGCGGGTTTTACACAGATACGCAGTATTTT	CASSSGFYTDTQYF
few	TRBV7-2	-	TRBJ2-5	TGTGCCAGCAGCCAGACAGCACAAGAGACCCAGTACTTC	CASSQTAQETQYF
few	TRBV4-1	TRBD1	TRBJ1-1	TGCGCCAGCAGCCAAGTACCGGGACAGTTAACTGAAGCTTTCTTT	CASSQVPGQLTEAFF
-	TRBV11-2	TRBD1	TRBJ2-3	TGTGCCAGCAGGGGGCAGGGGGTGGGGGCAGATACGCAGTATTTT	CASRGQGVGADTQYF
once	TRBV7-9	TRBD1	TRBJ2-3	TGTGCCAGCGTTGGGACAGGAAACACAGATACGCAGTATTTT	CASVGTGNTDTQYF
-	TRBV18	-	TRBJ2-1	TGTGCCAGCTCACCTCCACCCACGGCGGGAAGGGATGAGCAGTTCTTC	CASSPPPTAGRDEQFF
-	TRBV7-9	TRBD1	TRBJ2-2	TGTGCCAGCAGTAAACAGGGGAACGGGGAGCTGTTTTTT	CASSKQGNGELFF
few	TRBV20-1	TRBD2	TRBJ2-7	TGCAGTGCTGAAACTAGCGGGAGTACCTACGAGCAGTACTTC	CSAETSGSTYEQYF
-	TRBV7-2	TRBD2	TRBJ2-3	TGTGCCAGCATCCGGGGGGGCAGCACAGATACGCAGTATTTT	CASIRGGSTDTQYF
few	TRBV5-5	TRBD2	TRBJ2-1	TGTGCCAGCAGCCCGTCGGGCCAGCGGGAGTATAATGAGCAGTTCTTC	CASSPSGQREYNEQFF
-	TRBV11-2	TRBD2	TRBJ2-1	TGTGCCAGCAGCACACGGACTAGCGGGGGGGATGAGCAGTTCTTC	CASSTRTSGGDEQFF
-	TRBV7-9	-	TRBJ2-1	TGTGCCAGCAGCTTAGTTGGTGAGGGGCAGTTCTTC	CASSLVGEGQFF
-	TRBV7-3	-	TRBJ2-1	TGTGCCAGCAGCTTATCCCCTCTGCTGGAGCAGTTCTTC	CASSLSPLLEQFF
few	TRBV29-1	-	TRBJ2-1	TGCAGCGGGTGGGGGTTAACCTACAATGAGCAGTTCTTC	CSGWGLTYNEQFF
few	TRBV20-1	TRBD1	TRBJ2-7	TGCAGTGCTCGACCGGGACAGGGTAGGTCCGAGCAGTACTTC	CSARPGQGRSEQYF
-	TRBV12-3/TRBV12-4	-	TRBJ2-1	TGTGCCAGCAGTCGAGGACAGACGAACAATGAGCAGTTCTTC	CASSRGQTNNEQFF